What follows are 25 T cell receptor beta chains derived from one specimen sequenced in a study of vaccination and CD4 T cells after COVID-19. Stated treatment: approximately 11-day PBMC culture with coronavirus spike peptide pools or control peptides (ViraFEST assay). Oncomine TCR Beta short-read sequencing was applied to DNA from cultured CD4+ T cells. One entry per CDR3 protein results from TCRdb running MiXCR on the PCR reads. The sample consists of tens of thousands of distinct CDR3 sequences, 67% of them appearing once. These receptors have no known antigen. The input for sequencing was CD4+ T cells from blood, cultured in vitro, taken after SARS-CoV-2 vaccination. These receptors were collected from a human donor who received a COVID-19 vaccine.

CDR3 nucleotide sequence: TGCAGTGCTAGAGATCCGACAGGGCCTTATGGCTACACCTTC. Protein: CSARDPTGPYGYTF. J is TRBJ1-2 and V is TRBV20-1, with TRBD1 matching 7 bases. Losses at the gene ends were 0 bases for V and 5 bases for J; bases not matched to a gene: 6. This CDR3 spans 14 amino acids. The germline V gene has CDR1 DFQATT and CDR2 SNEGSKA (reference sequence).

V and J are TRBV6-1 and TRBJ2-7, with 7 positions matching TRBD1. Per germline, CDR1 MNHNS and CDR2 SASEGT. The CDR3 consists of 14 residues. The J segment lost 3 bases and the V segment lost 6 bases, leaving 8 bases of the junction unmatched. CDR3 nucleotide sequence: TGTGCCAGCAGCCCGGGACAGAGAAACTACGAGCAGTACTTC. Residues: CASSPGQRNYEQYF.

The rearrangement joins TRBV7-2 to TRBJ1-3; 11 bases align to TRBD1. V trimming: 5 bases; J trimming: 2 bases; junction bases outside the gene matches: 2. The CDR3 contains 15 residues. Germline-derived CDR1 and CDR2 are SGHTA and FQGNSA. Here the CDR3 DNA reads TGTGCCAGCAGCCCGGACAGGGGGCCTGGAAACACCATATATTTT. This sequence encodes CASSPDRGPGNTIYF.

The CDR3 sequence is CAWERIQETQYF. CDR3 in DNA: TGTGCCTGGGAGCGAATCCAAGAGACCCAGTACTTC. The chain links TRBV30 to TRBJ2-5, with D unclear. The CDR3 has 12 residues. The V end lost 5 bases, the J end lost 1 base, and 8 bases lay between the germline ends. Germline V CDR1 and CDR2: GTSNPN, SVGIG (reference sequence).

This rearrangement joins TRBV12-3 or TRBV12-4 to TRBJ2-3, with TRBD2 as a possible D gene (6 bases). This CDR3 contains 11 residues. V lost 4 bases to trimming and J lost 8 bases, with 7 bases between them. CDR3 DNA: TGTGCCAGCAGTTGGGGAGGTACGCAGTATTTT. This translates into CASSWGGTQYF.

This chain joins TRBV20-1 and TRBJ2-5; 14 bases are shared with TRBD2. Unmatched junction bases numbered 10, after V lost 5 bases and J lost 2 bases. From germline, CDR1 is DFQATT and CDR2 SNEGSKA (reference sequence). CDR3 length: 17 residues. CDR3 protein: CSAFRTSGGRLQETQYF. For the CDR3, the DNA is TGCAGTGCTTTCCGGACTAGCGGGGGGCGCTTACAAGAGACCCAGTACTTC.

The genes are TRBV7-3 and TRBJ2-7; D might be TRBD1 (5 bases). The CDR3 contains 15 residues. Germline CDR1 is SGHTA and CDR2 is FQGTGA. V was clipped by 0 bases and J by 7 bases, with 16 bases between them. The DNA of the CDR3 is TGTGCCAGCAGCTTAACGCGGACAACCGTAGGGGAGCAGTACTTC. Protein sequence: CASSLTRTTVGEQYF.

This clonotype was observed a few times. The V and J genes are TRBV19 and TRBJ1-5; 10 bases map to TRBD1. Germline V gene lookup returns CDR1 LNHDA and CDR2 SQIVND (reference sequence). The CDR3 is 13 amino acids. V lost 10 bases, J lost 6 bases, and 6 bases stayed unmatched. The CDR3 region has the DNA TGTGCCACCGCGACAGGGGGCGGTCAGCCCCAGCATTTT. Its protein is CATATGGGQPQHF. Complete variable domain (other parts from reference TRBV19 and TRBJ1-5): DGGITQSPKYLFRKEGQNVTLSCEQNLNHDAMYWYRQDPGQGLRLIYYSQIVNDFQKGDIAEGYSVSREKKESFPLTVTSAQKNPTAFYLCATATGGGQPQHFGDGTRLSIL.

The CDR3 sequence: CASSQDWSRGGGDTQYF. The CDR3 nucleotides are TGTGCCAGCAGCCAAGATTGGTCGCGGGGGGGCGGAGATACGCAGTATTTT. The chain couples TRBV4-2 to TRBJ2-3; 9 bases align to TRBD2. The V and J ends lost 0 bases and 5 bases, in that order; junction bases with no gene match: 9. Per the germline V gene, CDR1 is LGHNA and CDR2 is YNFKEQ. This CDR3 region has 17 residues.

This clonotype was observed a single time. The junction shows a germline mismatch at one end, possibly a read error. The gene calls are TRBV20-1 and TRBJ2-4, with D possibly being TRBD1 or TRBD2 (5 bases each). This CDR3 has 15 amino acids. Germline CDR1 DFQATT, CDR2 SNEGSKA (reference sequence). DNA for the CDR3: TGCGGTGCTAGAGATTTTGGGCAGGGAGAAAACATTCAGTACTTC. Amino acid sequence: CGARDFGQGENIQYF.

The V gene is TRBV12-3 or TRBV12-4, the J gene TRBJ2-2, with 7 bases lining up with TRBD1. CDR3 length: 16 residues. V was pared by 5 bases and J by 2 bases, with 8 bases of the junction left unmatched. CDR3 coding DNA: TGTGCCAGCAGTCCAATCGGGACAGTAAACACCGGGGAGCTGTTTTTT. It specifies CASSPIGTVNTGELFF.

For the CDR3, the DNA is TGTGCCAGTTCTCCACCCCGGGAGAGCAATCAGCCCCAGCATTTT. This translates into CASSPPRESNQPQHF. V gene TRBV19 combines with J gene TRBJ1-5; no reliable D call. Trimming removed 8 bases at V and 1 base at J, with 15 bases between. CDR3 length equals 15 residues. The V gene's germline CDR1 is LNHDA and CDR2 SQIVND (reference sequence). Full variable domain (remainder filled in from reference TRBV19 and TRBJ1-5): DGGITQSPKYLFRKEGQNVTLSCEQNLNHDAMYWYRQDPGQGLRLIYYSQIVNDFQKGDIAEGYSVSREKKESFPLTVTSAQKNPTAFYLCASSPPRESNQPQHFGDGTRLSIL.

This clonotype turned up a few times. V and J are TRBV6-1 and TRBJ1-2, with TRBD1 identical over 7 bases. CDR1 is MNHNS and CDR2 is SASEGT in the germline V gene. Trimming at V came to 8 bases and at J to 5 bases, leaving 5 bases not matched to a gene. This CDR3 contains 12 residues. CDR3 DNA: TGTGCCAGCGGGGACAGCCGATATGGCTACACCTTC. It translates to CASGDSRYGYTF.

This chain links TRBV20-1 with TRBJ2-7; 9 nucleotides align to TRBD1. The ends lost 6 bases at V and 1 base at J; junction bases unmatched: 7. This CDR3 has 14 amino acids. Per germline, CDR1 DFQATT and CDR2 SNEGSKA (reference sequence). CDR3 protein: CSAEMGQGSYEQYF. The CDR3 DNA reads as TGCAGTGCCGAGATGGGACAGGGTTCCTACGAGCAGTACTTC.

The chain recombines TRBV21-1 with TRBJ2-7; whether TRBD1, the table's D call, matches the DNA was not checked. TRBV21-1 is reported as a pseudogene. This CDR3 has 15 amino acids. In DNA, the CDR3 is TGTGCCAGCAGCAAACCGGGACAGGGATCAAACGAGCAGTACTTC. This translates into CASSKPGQGSNEQYF.

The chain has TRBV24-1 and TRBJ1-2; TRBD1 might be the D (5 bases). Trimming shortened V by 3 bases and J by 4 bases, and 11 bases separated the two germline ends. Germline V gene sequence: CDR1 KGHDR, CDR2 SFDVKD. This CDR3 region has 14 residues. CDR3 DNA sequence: TGTGCCACCAGTGATCGACCCGACAGCTATGGCTACACCTTC. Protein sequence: CATSDRPDSYGYTF.

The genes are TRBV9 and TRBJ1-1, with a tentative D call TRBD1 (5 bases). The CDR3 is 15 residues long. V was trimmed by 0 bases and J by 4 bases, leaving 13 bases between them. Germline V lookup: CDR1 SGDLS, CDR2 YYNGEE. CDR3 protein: CASSVERGETTEAFF. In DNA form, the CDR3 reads TGTGCCAGCAGCGTAGAGCGGGGGGAAACCACTGAAGCTTTCTTT.

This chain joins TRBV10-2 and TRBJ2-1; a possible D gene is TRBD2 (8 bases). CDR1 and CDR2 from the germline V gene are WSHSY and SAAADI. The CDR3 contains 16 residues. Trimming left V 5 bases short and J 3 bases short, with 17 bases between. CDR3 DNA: TGCGCCAGCAGTAACAGGGGACTAGGATTCTACAATGAGCAGTTCTTC. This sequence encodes CASSNRGLGFYNEQFF.

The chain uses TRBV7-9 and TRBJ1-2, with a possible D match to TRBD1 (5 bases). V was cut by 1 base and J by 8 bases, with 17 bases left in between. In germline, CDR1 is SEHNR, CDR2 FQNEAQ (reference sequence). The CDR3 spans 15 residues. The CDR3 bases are TGTGCCAGCAGCTTAGAAGGGGCCCGGATCGTAGGCTACACCTTC. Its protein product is CASSLEGARIVGYTF.

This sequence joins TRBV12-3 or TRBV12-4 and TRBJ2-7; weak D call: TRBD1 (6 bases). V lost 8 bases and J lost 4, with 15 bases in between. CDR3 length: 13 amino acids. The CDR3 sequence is CASGISGQYEQYF. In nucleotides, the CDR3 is TGTGCCAGCGGGATTTCAGGACAGTACGAGCAGTACTTC.

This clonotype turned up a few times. Here the CDR3 reads CASSSQRNTGELFF. The CDR3 nucleotides are TGTGCCAGCAGTTCCCAGAGAAACACCGGGGAGCTGTTTTTT. This rearrangement joins TRBV6-5 to TRBJ2-2; D ambiguous. In germline, CDR1 is MNHEY, CDR2 SVGAGI. Trimming cost V 4 bases and J 2 bases, with 8 bases left between them. The CDR3 is made up of 14 amino acids.

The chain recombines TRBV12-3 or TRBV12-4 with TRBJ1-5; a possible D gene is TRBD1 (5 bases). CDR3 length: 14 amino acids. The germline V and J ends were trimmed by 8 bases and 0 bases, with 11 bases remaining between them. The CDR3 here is CASAGQYSNQPQHF. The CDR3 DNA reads TGTGCCAGCGCAGGACAATATAGCAATCAGCCCCAGCATTTT.

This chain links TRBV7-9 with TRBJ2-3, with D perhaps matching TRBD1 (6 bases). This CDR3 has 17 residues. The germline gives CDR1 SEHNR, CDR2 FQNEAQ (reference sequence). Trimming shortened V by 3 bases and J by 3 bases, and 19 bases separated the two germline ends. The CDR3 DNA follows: TGTGCCAGCAGCTTTAGTCGCGGACAGTACGGAACAGATACGCAGTATTTT. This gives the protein CASSFSRGQYGTDTQYF.

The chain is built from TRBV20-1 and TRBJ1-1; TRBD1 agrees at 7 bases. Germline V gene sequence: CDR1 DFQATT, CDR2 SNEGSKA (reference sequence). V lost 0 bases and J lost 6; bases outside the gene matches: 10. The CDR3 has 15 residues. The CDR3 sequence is CSARDSSPDRAEAFF. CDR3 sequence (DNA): TGCAGTGCTAGAGATTCAAGCCCAGACAGGGCTGAAGCTTTCTTT.

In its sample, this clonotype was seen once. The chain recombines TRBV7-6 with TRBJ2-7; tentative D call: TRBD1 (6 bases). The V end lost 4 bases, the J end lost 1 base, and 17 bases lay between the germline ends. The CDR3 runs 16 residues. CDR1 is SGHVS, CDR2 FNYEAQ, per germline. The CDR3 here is CASSSTHRDKSYEQYF. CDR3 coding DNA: TGTGCCAGCAGCTCGACCCACCGGGACAAATCCTACGAGCAGTACTTC.